This passage covers 11 T cell receptor beta chains from one sample sequenced in a study of blood T cell repertoires in COVID-19 (TCRdb year 2020). Receptor amplification or capture employed the immunoSEQ multiplex PCR assay. The clones in this table, taken by TCRdb from immuneACCESS, are in-frame only. Not every clone is retained; where verified, under half of the shortfall comes from an unresolved V gene, and the cause of the rest is unknown. This sample has some 140,000 clones in its table, and 75% to 90% of those were observed once. About 17% of the sample belongs to the ten largest clones. Sequencing used peripheral blood. These TCRs come from a man aged 50-60 years with active or convalescent COVID-19.

Only one count was recorded for this clone. This sequence joins TRBV3-1 (or the pseudogene TRBV3-2) and TRBJ2-3, with 10 bases that match TRBD1. The germline CDR1 and CDR2 sequences are LGHDT and YNNKEL (reference sequence). The V and J ends lost 6 bases and 8 bases, in that order; junction bases with no gene match: 11. This CDR3 spans 15 amino acids. This CDR3 reads CASRPSGTGAATQYF. As DNA, the CDR3 is TGTGCCAGCAGACCTTCCGGGACAGGGGCTGCTACGCAGTATTTT.

This chain uses TRBV7-8 with TRBJ2-3; 10 bases align to TRBD1. This CDR3 region has 15 residues. Germline lookup yields CDR1 SGHVS and CDR2 FQNEAQ. Trimming took 1 base from V and 3 from J; bases not matched to a gene: 1. The chain's CDR3 is CASSLGQGATDTQYF. The CDR3 coding sequence is TGTGCCAGCAGCTTAGGACAGGGGGCAACAGATACGCAGTATTTT.

This chain uses TRBV27 with TRBJ1-6; TRBD1 matches 7 bases. The CDR3 consists of 17 residues. V trimming: 5 bases; J trimming: 0 bases; junction bases outside the gene matches: 7. Germline-derived CDR1 and CDR2 are MNHEY and SMNVEV (reference sequence). Written as DNA, the CDR3 is TGTGCCAGCAGTCTCCGACAGGGTAACTCCTATAATTCACCCCTCCACTTT. This gives the protein CASSLRQGNSYNSPLHF.

V gene TRBV27 combines with J gene TRBJ1-1, with 7 bases fitting TRBD1. The CDR3 covers 14 residues. Germline V gives CDR1 MNHEY, CDR2 SMNVEV (reference sequence). V was clipped by 6 bases and J by 0 bases; unmatched bases: 4. CDR3 region: CASRGTAMNTEAFF. Here the CDR3 DNA reads TGTGCCAGCAGGGGGACAGCTATGAACACTGAAGCTTTCTTT.

The CDR3 spells CATEPQGPNTEAFF. The CDR3 region has the DNA TGTGCCACAGAACCACAGGGGCCGAACACTGAAGCTTTCTTT. The chain uses TRBV10-3 and TRBJ1-1; 7 nucleotides line up with TRBD1. The CDR3 has 14 residues. Germline loops: CDR1 ENHRY, CDR2 SYGVKD. V lost 10 bases and J lost 1; bases outside the gene matches: 9.

This clone was seen once. This rearrangement joins TRBV13 to TRBJ2-5, with 8 nucleotides matching TRBD1. The V gene end was trimmed by 3 bases and the J gene end by 2 bases; junction bases not matched to a gene: 11. The germline gives CDR1 PRHDT, CDR2 FYEKMQ (reference sequence). The CDR3 consists of 17 residues. CDR3 region: CASSFFRNRGSQETQYF. The CDR3 nucleotides are TGTGCCAGCAGCTTTTTCCGGAACAGGGGGTCGCAAGAGACCCAGTACTTC.

The genes are TRBV5-1 and TRBJ1-1; no reliable D call. Trimming took off 0 bases at V and 8 bases at J, with 11 bases between the two ends. This CDR3 has 13 amino acids. The germline gives CDR1 SGHRS, CDR2 YFSETQ. CDR3 residues: CASSLDGSWEAFF. For the CDR3, the DNA is TGCGCCAGCAGCTTGGATGGCAGTTGGGAAGCTTTCTTT.

The table lists this clone with a count of one. The CDR3 sequence: CASRESGNTIYF. Written as DNA, the CDR3 is TGTGCCAGCCGGGAGTCTGGAAACACCATATATTTT. This chain joins TRBV2 and TRBJ1-3; the D is unclear. V was pared by 8 bases and J by 1 base, with 6 bases between. CDR1 and CDR2 (germline): SNHLY, FYNNEI. The CDR3 spans 12 residues.

The chain has TRBV30 and TRBJ2-5; D gene ambiguous. Germline V gene lookup returns CDR1 GTSNPN and CDR2 SVGIG (reference sequence). The CDR3 length is 16 residues. The ends were cut back, 1 base at V and 5 bases at J, with 20 bases in the middle. CDR3 sequence: CAWSGVRSHFGETQYF. CDR3 DNA: TGTGCCTGGAGTGGGGTGAGGAGTCATTTCGGGGAGACCCAGTACTTC.

The V call is TRBV24-1, the J call TRBJ2-2; D might be TRBD2 (5 bases). Trimming took 9 bases from V and 1 from J, leaving 8 bases between them. CDR3 length: 13 residues. Germline V CDR1 and CDR2: KGHDR, SFDVKD. The CDR3 loop reads CATVEGNTGELFF. The CDR3 DNA reads as TGTGCCACCGTCGAGGGGAACACCGGGGAGCTGTTTTTT.

CDR3 nucleotide sequence: TGTGCCAGCAGCGCCTCGGGACTTACCTACAATGAGCAGTTCTTC. This encodes CASSASGLTYNEQFF. The chain employs TRBV11-3 and TRBJ2-1; tentatively, D is TRBD2 (6 bases). Looked up from germline, CDR1 is SGHNT and CDR2 is YENEEA. The CDR3 consists of 15 residues. V dropped 5 bases and J dropped 2 bases, with 13 bases sitting between them.